Detailed here is one T cell receptor beta chain. Germline V lookup: CDR1 SEHNR, CDR2 FQNEAQ (reference sequence). The length of the CDR3 is 14 residues. The V gene end was trimmed by 2 bases and the J gene end by 10 bases; junction bases not matched to a gene: 2. This specimen belongs to a study of blood T cell repertoires in COVID-19. Across the study: Italy, Spain and the United States were the sources of the convalescent and acute COVID-19 samples.

Only in-frame clones appear in the TCRdb table, and some are missing; sequencing was by immunoSEQ multiplex PCR. The sample holds 150,000 or so clones, 87% seen once. No more than 2 weeks before study entry, exposed participants had met a case of COVID-19. The clonotype comes from a woman aged 40-49 years who had been exposed to COVID-19. Sequencing used PBMCs or T cells enriched from blood (not recorded which). This chain uses TRBV7-9 with TRBJ2-1, with TRBD2 identical over 13 bases. This CDR3 is CASSLTSGGVEQFF. The CDR3 nucleotides are TGTGCCAGCAGCTTAACTAGCGGGGGGGTAGAGCAGTTCTTC.